The 8 T cell receptor beta chains below all came from one sample that was sequenced in a study of blood T cell repertoires in COVID-19 (dated by TCRdb to 2019 to 2021). Library creation used the immunoSEQ multiplex PCR assay. Here the immuneACCESS table is served through TCRdb, limited to in-frame sequences with V and J called. Missing clones are a known gap in these copies; in checked studies unresolved V genes cover under half, and the rest lacks a known reason. The sample contains approximately 62,000 clones, 76% of them found a single time. The biggest ten clones account for approximately 6.4% of the sample. Sample: peripheral blood. Source of these receptors: a woman in her fifties or sixties with active or convalescent COVID-19.

This clone has a handful of counts. This chain uses TRBV5-8 with TRBJ2-5, with 16 positions matching TRBD2. The CDR3 loop spans 18 amino acids. The trim removed 4 bases at V and 3 bases at J, leaving 9 bases unmatched. The germline V gene has CDR1 SGHTS and CDR2 YDEGEE. The chain's CDR3 is CASSPGLAGGFGEETQYF. The DNA for the CDR3 is TGTGCCAGCAGCCCGGGACTAGCGGGAGGGTTCGGGGAAGAGACCCAGTACTTC. The full variable domain, its missing parts supplied by reference TRBV5-8 and TRBJ2-5, is EAGVTQSPTHLIKTRGQQATLRCSPISGHTSVYWYQQALGLGLQFLLWYDEGEERNRGNFPPRFSGRQFPNYSSELNVNALELEDSALYLCASSPGLAGGFGEETQYFGPGTRLLVL.

Of note for this clone: Other nucleotide sequences in the sample specify the same CDR3. The CDR3 is CASSSGGGRGYTF. In DNA, the CDR3 is TGTGCCAGCAGTTCAGGGGGCGGGCGGGGCTACACCTTC. V gene TRBV6-5 combines with J gene TRBJ1-2; 8 nucleotides align to TRBD1. In germline, CDR1 is MNHEY, CDR2 SVGAGI. The junction had 6 bases not matched to a gene; V was cut back by 4 bases and J by 8 bases. The length of the CDR3 is 13 residues.

The chain is built from TRBV7-2 and TRBJ2-7; 10 bases line up with TRBD2. This CDR3 contains 15 residues. V gave up 7 bases and J gave up 2 bases; unmatched junction bases: 8. Germline CDR1 and CDR2: SGHTA and FQGNSA. The CDR3 here is CASTPGLAVTYEQYF. CDR3 in DNA: TGTGCCAGCACCCCTGGACTAGCGGTTACCTACGAGCAGTACTTC. The full variable domain, completed using reference TRBV7-2 and TRBJ2-7, is GAGVSQSPSNKVTEKGKDVELRCDPISGHTALYWYRQSLGQGLEFLIYFQGNSAPDKSGLPSDRFSAERTGGSVSTLTIQRTQQEDSAVYLCASTPGLAVTYEQYFGPGTRLTVT.

This clone was detected only once. The genes are TRBV6-6 and TRBJ1-1; TRBD1 matches at 7 bases. The CDR3 loop spans 14 amino acids. The trim removed 6 bases at V and 0 bases at J, leaving 4 bases unmatched. CDR1 and CDR2 (germline): MNHNY, SVGAGI (reference sequence). CDR3 sequence: CASSPTGLNTEAFF. The CDR3 nucleotides are TGTGCCAGCAGCCCGACAGGGTTGAACACTGAAGCTTTCTTT.

The rearrangement uses TRBV29-1 and TRBJ2-3, with 8 bases identical to TRBD2. The CDR3 covers 15 residues. The germline V gene encodes CDR1 SQVTM and CDR2 ANQGSEA. V lost 1 base to trimming and J lost 4 bases; unmatched junction nucleotides: 7. This chain's CDR3 is CSVEGWSGSPDTQYF. The CDR3 DNA follows: TGCAGCGTTGAAGGATGGAGCGGGAGTCCAGATACGCAGTATTTT.

This clone was seen only once. The J gene is TRBJ2-1, the V gene TRBV27, with 11 positions matching TRBD2. Germline-derived CDR1 and CDR2 are MNHEY and SMNVEV (reference sequence). This CDR3 contains 18 residues. J was trimmed by 6 bases and V by 0 bases; bases with no gene match: 10. The DNA of the CDR3 is TGTGCCAGCAGTTTATCATTGGCTAGCGGGAGGAATGGCAATGAGCAGTTCTTC. This translates into CASSLSLASGRNGNEQFF.

The chain is built from TRBV24-1 and TRBJ1-2; a possible D gene is TRBD1 (6 bases). Germline assignment: CDR1 KGHDR and CDR2 SFDVKD. This CDR3 has 14 residues. The germline V and J ends were trimmed by 4 bases and 0 bases, with 8 bases remaining between them. CDR3: CATSDRTANYGYTF. CDR3 nucleotides: TGTGCCACCAGTGACCGGACAGCTAACTATGGCTACACCTTC.

There are a few counts of this clone. The chain has TRBV5-1 and TRBJ2-3; TRBD1 matches 12 bases. Germline CDR1 reads SGHRS; CDR2 reads YFSETQ. V lost 3 bases to trimming and J lost 7 bases; unmatched junction nucleotides: 9. CDR3 size: 16 residues. Written as DNA, the CDR3 is TGCGCCAGCAGCTCGGGCGGGACAGGGGGCTTGCATACGCAGTATTTT. Residues: CASSSGGTGGLHTQYF.